This T cell receptor beta chain was profiled in a study of chemoradiotherapy in HPV16-positive cancers. V dropped 5 bases and J dropped 4 bases, with 7 bases sitting between them. The CDR3 loop spans 12 amino acids. Germline values: CDR1 MNHEY, CDR2 SVGAGI. Samples were taken several times over chemoradiotherapy. The table came from immunoSEQ multiplex PCR; TCRdb's copy has only in-frame clones and leaves some out. Of around 68,000 clones detected, about 90% appear once; the ten largest clones hold 4% to 5%. The receptor's source is a human donor with HPV-associated anogenital cancer. This material consisted of blood, taken from a patient who underwent chemoradiotherapy. This chain links TRBV6-5 with TRBJ2-3, with D hard to call. CDR3 DNA: TGTGCCAGCAGTCGGGTCCCAGATACGCAGTATTTT. This encodes CASSRVPDTQYF.